This record covers a single T cell receptor (beta chain). Antigen: not known. An end of the junction differs from the germline gene, which may be a read error. The data belong to a study of Graves' ophthalmopathy and Graves' hyperthyroidism. Points from the study as a whole: Ophthalmopathy progression was predicted with about 67% sensitivity and approximately 72% specificity.

The study amplified TCR beta CDR3 regions using RNA transcripts. Second-round multiplex PCR came after first-round RT-PCR with HTBI primers. TCRdb used MiXCR to reprocess the multiplex PCR reads, holding one entry per CDR3 protein. The table lists 900,000 to 1,200,000 distinct CDR3 sequences, 35% to 40% of them singletons. The CDR3 extends over 17 amino acids. The germline CDR1 and CDR2 sequences are LNHNV and YYDKDF (reference sequence). Symptoms, serum thyroxine and TRAb, thyroid ultrasound, and orbital computed tomography formed the diagnostic basis. Sequenced: peripheral blood or thyroid tissue (not recorded which). This receptor was identified in an adult man with Graves' hyperthyroidism. V gene TRBV15 combines with J gene TRBJ1-4, with D possibly matching TRBD1 (6 bases). CDR3 nucleotides: TGTGCCACCAGCAGAGATCTGGCAGGGGTAGCTAACGAAAAACTGTTTTTT. Translated, it gives CATSRDLAGVANEKLFF.